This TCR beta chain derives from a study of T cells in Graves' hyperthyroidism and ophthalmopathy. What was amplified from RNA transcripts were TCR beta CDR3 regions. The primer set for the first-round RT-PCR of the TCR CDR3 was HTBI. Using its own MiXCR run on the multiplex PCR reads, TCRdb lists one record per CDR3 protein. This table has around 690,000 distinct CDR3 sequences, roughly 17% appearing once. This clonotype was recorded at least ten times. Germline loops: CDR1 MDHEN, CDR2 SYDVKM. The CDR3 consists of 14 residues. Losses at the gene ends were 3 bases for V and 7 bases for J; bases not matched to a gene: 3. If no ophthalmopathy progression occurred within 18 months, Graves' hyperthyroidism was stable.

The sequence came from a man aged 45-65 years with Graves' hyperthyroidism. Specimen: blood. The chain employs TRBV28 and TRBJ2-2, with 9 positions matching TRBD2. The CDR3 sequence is CASSFRREGGELFF. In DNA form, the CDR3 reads TGTGCCAGCAGTTTTCGGCGGGAGGGCGGGGAGCTGTTTTTT. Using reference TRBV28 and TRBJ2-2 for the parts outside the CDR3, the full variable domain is DVKVTQSSRYLVKRTGEKVFLECVQDMDHENMFWYRQDPGLGLRLIYFSYDVKMKEKGDIPEGYSVSREKKERFSLILESASTNQTSMYLCASSFRREGGELFFGEGSRLTVL.